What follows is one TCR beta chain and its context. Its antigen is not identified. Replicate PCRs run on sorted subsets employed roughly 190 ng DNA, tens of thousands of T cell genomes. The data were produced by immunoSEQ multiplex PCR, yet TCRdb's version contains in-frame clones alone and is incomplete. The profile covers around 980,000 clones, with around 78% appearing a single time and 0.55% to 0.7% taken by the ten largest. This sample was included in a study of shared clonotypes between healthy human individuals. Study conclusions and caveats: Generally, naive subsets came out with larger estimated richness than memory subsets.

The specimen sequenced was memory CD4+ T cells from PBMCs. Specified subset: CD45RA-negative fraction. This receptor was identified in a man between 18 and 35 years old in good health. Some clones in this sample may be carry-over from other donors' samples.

This chain's CDR3 is CASTIGQVGQPQHF. CDR3 coding DNA: TGTGCCAGCACCATTGGACAGGTCGGGCAGCCCCAGCATTTT. The chain carries TRBV2 and TRBJ1-5, with 7 bases that match TRBD1. Germline V gene lookup returns CDR1 SNHLY and CDR2 FYNNEI. With V trimmed by 7 bases and J by 7 bases, 10 bases remained unmatched. The CDR3 runs to 14 residues.